This T cell receptor beta chain derives from a study of CD8 T cells in ankylosing spondylitis. From the 5' RACE reads, TCRdb called clonotypes with MiXCR, one entry per CDR3 protein. The sample includes about 88,000 distinct CDR3 sequences, around 25% of them seen just once. Trimming removed 2 bases from V and 0 bases from J, with 13 bases in between. This CDR3 comprises 16 residues. Germline V gene lookup returns CDR1 MGHDK and CDR2 SYGVNS. The gene calls are TRBV25-1 and TRBJ2-5; unclear D gene. This TCR derives from a male donor with ankylosing spondylitis or in good health (not recorded which). Input material: blood, either unsorted or a sorted T cell fraction (not recorded which). The CDR3 region has the DNA TGTGCCAGCAGTGAACTGTCGAATGGGTACCAAGAGACCCAGTACTTC. Its translation: CASSELSNGYQETQYF.